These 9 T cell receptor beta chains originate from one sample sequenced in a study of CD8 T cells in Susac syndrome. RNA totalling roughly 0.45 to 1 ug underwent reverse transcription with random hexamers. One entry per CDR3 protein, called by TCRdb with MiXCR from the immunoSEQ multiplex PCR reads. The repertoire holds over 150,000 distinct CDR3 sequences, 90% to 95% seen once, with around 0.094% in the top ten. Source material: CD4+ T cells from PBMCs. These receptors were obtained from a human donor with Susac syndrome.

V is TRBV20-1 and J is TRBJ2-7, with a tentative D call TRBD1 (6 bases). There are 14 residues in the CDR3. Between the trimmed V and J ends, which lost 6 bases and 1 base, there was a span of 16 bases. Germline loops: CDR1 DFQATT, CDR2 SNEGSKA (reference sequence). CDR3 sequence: CSATGAGVSYEQYF. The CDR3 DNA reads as TGCAGTGCCACCGGGGCAGGGGTTTCCTACGAGCAGTACTTC.

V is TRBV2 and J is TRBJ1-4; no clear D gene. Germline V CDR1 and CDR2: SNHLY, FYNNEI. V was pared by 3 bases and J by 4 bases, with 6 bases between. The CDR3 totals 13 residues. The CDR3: CASSDDFNEKLFF. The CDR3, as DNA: TGTGCCAGCAGTGACGACTTTAATGAAAAACTGTTTTTT. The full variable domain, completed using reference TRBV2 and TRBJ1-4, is EPEVTQTPSHQVTQMGQEVILRCVPISNHLYFYWYRQILGQKVEFLVSFYNNEISEKSEIFDDQFSVERPDGSNFTLKIRSTKLEDSAMYFCASSDDFNEKLFFGSGTQLSVL.

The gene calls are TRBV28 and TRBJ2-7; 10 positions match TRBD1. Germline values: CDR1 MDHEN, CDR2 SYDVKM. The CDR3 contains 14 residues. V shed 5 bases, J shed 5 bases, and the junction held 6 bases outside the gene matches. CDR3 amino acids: CASSPTGTGDEQYF. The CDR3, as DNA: TGTGCCAGCAGTCCAACCGGGACAGGGGACGAGCAGTACTTC.

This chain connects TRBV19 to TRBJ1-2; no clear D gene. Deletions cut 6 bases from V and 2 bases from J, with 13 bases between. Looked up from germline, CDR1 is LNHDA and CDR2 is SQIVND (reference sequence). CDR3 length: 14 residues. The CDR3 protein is CASREPGVNYGYTF. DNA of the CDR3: TGTGCCAGTAGGGAACCTGGGGTAAACTATGGCTACACCTTC.

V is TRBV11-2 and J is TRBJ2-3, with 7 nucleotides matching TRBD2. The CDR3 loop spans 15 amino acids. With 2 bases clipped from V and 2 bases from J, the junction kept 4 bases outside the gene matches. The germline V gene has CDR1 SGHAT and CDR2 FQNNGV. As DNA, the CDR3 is TGTGCCAGCAGCTTACCTAGCGGTTACACAGATACGCAGTATTTT. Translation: CASSLPSGYTDTQYF.

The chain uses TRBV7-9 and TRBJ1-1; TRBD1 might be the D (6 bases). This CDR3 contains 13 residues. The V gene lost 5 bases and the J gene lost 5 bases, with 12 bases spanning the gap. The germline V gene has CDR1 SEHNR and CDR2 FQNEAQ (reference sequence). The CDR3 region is CASSAGHLTEAFF. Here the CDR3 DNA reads TGTGCCAGCAGCGCGGGACACCTTACTGAAGCTTTCTTT.

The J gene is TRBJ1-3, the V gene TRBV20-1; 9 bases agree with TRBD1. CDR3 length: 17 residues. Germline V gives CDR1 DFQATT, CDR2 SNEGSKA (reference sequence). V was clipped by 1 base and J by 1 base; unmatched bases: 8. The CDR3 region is CSARGPPGTGSGNTIYF. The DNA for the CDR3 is TGCAGTGCTAGAGGTCCCCCCGGGACAGGGTCTGGAAACACCATATATTTT.

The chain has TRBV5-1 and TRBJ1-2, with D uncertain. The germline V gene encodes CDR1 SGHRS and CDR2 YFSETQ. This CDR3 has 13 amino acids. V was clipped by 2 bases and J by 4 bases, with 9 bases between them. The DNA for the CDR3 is TGCGCCAGCAGCTTAGAGGGATCCTATGGCTACACCTTC. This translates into CASSLEGSYGYTF.

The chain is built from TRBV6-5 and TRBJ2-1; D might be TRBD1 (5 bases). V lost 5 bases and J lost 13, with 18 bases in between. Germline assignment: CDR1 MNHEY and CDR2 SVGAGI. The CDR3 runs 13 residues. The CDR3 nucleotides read TGTGCCAGCAGTCCCACAGGACGGAGTCCCCAGTTCTTC. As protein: CASSPTGRSPQFF.